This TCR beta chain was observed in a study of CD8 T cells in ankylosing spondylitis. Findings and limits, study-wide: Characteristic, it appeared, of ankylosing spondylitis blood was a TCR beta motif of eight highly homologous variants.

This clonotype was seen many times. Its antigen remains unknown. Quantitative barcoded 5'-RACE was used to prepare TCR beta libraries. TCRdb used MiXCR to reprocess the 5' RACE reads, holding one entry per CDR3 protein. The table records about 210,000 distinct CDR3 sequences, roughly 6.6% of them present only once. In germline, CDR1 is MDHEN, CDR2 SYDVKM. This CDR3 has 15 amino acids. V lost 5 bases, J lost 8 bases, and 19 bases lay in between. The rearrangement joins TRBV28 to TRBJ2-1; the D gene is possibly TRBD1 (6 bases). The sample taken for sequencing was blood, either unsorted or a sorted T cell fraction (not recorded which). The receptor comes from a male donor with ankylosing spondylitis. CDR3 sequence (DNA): TGTGCCAGCAGTCCAAGTCCACAGGGAACCTATGAGCAGTTCTTC. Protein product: CASSPSPQGTYEQFF.